This T cell receptor beta chain was captured by sequencing in a study of blood T cells in healthy people across ages. With regard to this clonotype: The target antigen is unknown.

Peripheral blood samples of 9.5 to 10 milliliters were drawn from each donor. Germline CDR1 SGDLS, CDR2 YYNGEE. The length of the CDR3 is 16 residues. V shed 0 bases and J 2 bases; nucleotides not matched to a gene: 6. General study findings and limits: TCR beta diversity tracked closely with naive T cell percentage. It was held that the diversity estimates obtained from one million T cells were underestimates.

A second PCR of 7 to 11 cycles used a sample-barcoded 5' primer and a J-beta primer mix. A template-switch adaptor with 12 random nucleotides tagged each cDNA molecule. TCRdb reanalysed the 5' RACE reads using MiXCR and keeps one entry per CDR3 protein. Of 850,000 to 1,000,000 distinct CDR3 sequences listed, 51% are singletons. Sequencing was carried out using blood. This sequence was found in a woman aged 60-70 years in good health. V gene TRBV9 combines with J gene TRBJ2-7; 9 bases align to TRBD2. The chain's CDR3 is CASSVAPLAGTYEQYF. In DNA form, the CDR3 reads TGTGCCAGCAGCGTAGCCCCCCTAGCGGGGACCTACGAGCAGTACTTC.